One TCR beta chain is described in this entry. The data were taken from a study of monozygotic twins with inflammatory bowel disease. TCRdb re-called the 5' RACE reads; one entry per CDR3 protein, DNA not given. The sample has 400,000 to 500,000 distinct CDR3 sequences. The CDR3 runs 16 residues. CDR1 SGHAT and CDR2 FQNNGV come from the germline V gene. The chain uses TRBV11-2 and TRBJ2-1; TCRdb returns TRBD2, unconfirmable since there is no DNA. The source of this sequence is a human donor with ulcerative colitis or Crohn's disease, or a healthy co-twin of an affected twin (not recorded which). Sequencing input: blood. CDR3: CASSRKTSGSLNEQFF.